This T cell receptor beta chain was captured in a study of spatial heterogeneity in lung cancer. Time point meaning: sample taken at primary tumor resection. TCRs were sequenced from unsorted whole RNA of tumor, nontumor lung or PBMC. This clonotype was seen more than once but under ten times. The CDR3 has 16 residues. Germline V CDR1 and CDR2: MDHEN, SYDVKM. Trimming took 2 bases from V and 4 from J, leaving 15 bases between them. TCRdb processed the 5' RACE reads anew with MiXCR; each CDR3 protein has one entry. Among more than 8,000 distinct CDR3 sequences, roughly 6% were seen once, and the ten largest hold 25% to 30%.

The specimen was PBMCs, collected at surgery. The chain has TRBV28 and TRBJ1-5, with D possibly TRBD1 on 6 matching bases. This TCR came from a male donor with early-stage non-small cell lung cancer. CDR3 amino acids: CASSLRADSINQPQHF. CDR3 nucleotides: TGTGCCAGCAGTTTAAGGGCGGACAGTATTAATCAGCCCCAGCATTTT.